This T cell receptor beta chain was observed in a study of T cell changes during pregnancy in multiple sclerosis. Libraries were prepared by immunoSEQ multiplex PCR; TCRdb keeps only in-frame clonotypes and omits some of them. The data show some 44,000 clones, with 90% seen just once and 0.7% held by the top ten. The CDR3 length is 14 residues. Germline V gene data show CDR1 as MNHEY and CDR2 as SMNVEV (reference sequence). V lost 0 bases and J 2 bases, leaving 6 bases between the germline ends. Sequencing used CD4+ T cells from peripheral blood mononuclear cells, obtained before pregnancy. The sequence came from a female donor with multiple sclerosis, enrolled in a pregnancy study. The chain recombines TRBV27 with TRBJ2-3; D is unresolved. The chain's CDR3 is CASSLSSSTDTQYF. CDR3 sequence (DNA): TGTGCCAGCAGTTTATCATCGTCCACAGATACGCAGTATTTT.